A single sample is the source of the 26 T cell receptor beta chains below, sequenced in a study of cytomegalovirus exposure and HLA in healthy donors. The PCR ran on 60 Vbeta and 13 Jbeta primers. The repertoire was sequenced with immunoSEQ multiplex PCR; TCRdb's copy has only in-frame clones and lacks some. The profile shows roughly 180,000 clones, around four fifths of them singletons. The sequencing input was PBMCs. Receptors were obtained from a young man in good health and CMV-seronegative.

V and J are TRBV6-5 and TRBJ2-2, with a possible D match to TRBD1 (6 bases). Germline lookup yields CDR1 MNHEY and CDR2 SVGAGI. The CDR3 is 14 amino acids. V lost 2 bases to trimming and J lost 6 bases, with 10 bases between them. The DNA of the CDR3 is TGTGCCAGCAGTTACCAACAGGGACCCGGGGAGCTGTTTTTT. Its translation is CASSYQQGPGELFF.

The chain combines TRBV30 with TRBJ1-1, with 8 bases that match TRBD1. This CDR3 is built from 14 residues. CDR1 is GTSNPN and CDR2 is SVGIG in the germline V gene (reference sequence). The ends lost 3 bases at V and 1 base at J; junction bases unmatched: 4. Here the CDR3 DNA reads TGTGCCTGGAGAGGACAGGGACAGAACACTGAAGCTTTCTTT. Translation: CAWRGQGQNTEAFF.

CDR3 DNA sequence: TGTGCCAGCAGCTTAATGGCGGGGGGCACTGGAAACACCATATATTTT. Translating it yields CASSLMAGGTGNTIYF. This chain joins TRBV7-3 and TRBJ1-3, with D possibly matching TRBD1 (6 bases). V dropped 1 base and J dropped 2 bases, with 12 bases sitting between them. The CDR3 consists of 16 residues. Germline CDR1 is SGHTA and CDR2 is FQGTGA. Variable domain in full (rest from reference TRBV7-3 and TRBJ1-3): GAGVSQTPSNKVTEKGKYVELRCDPISGHTALYWYRQSLGQGPEFLIYFQGTGAADDSGLPNDRFFAVRPEGSVSTLKIQRTERGDSAVYLCASSLMAGGTGNTIYFGEGSWLTVV.

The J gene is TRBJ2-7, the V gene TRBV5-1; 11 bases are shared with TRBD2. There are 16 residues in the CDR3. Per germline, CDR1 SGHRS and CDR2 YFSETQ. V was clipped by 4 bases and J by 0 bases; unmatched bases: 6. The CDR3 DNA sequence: TGCGCCAGCAGCCGGCAAACTAGCGGGAGCTCCTACGAGCAGTACTTC. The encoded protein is CASSRQTSGSSYEQYF.

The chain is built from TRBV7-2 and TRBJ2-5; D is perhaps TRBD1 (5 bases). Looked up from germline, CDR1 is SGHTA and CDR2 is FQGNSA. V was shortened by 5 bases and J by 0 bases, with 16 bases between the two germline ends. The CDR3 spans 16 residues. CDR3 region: CASSQPQGSNQETQYF. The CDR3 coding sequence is TGTGCCAGCAGCCAGCCTCAGGGATCCAACCAAGAGACCCAGTACTTC.

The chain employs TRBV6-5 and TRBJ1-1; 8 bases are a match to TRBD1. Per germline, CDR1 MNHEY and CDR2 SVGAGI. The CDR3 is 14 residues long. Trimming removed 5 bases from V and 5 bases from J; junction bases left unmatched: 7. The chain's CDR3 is CASSTRDRLTEAFF. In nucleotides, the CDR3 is TGTGCCAGCAGTACCCGGGACAGGCTTACTGAAGCTTTCTTT.

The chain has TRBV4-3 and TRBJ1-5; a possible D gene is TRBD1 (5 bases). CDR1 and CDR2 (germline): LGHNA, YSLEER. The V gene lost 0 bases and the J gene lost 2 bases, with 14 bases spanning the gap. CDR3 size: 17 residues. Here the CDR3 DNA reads TGCGCCAGCAGCCAAGATGCAGGGTTTCAGGGCAATCAGCCCCAGCATTTT. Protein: CASSQDAGFQGNQPQHF.

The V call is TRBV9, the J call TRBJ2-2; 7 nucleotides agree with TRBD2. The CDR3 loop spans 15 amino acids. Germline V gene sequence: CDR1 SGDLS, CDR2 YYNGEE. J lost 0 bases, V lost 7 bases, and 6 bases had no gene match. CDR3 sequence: CASGAGNSNTGELFF. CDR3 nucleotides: TGTGCCAGCGGAGCGGGGAATTCGAACACCGGGGAGCTGTTTTTT.

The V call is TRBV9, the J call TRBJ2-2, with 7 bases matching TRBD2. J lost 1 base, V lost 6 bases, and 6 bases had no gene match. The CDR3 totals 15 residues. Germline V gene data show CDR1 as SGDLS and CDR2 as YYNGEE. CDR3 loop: CASTLASGNTGELFF. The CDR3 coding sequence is TGTGCCAGCACGCTAGCTAGCGGGAACACCGGGGAGCTGTTTTTT.

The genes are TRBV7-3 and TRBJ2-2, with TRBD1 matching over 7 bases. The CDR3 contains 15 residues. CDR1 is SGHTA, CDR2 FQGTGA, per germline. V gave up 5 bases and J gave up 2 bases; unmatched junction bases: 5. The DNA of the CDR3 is TGTGCCAGCAGCCCGGACAGGAAAAACACCGGGGAGCTGTTTTTT. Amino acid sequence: CASSPDRKNTGELFF.

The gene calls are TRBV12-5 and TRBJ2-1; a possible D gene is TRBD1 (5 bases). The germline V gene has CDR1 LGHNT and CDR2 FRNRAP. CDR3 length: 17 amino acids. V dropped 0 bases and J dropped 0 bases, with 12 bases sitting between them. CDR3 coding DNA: TGTGCTAGTGGTTTGGTATCGGCAGACAGCTCCTACAATGAGCAGTTCTTC. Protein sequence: CASGLVSADSSYNEQFF.

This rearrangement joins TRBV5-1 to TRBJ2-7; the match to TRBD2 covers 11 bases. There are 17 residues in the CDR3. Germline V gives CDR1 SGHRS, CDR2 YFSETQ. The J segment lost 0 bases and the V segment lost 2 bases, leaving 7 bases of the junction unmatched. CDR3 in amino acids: CASSFASGGTSSYEQYF. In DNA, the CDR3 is TGCGCCAGCAGCTTCGCTAGCGGGGGGACGAGCTCCTACGAGCAGTACTTC.

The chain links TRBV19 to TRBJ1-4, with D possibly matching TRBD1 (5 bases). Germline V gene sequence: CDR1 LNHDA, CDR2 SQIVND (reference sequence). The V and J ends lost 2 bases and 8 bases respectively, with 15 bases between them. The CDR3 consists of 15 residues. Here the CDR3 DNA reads TGTGCCAGTAGTATACTTTATGGCAGGGAAGAAAAACTGTTTTTT. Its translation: CASSILYGREEKLFF.

CDR3 loop: CASSDAAGGWMETQYF. The CDR3 DNA reads TGTGCCAGCAGTGATGCGGCAGGGGGCTGGATGGAGACCCAGTACTTC. The V gene is TRBV25-1, the J gene TRBJ2-5; 8 bases match TRBD1. Germline-derived CDR1 and CDR2 are MGHDK and SYGVNS. V lost 3 bases to trimming and J lost 5 bases; unmatched junction nucleotides: 11. The CDR3 has 16 amino acids.

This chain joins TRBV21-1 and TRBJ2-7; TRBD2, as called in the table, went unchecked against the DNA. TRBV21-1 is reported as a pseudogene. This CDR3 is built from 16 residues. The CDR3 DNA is TGTGCCAGCCCCTCGCTGCGGCTAGCGGGAATCGTCGAGCAGTACTTC. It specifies CASPSLRLAGIVEQYF.

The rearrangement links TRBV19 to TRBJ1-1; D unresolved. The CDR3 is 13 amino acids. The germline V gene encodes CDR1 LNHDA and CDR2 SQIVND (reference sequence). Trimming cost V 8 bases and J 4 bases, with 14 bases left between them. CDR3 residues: CASCSRRSTEAFF. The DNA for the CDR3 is TGTGCCAGTTGTAGCAGGCGTAGCACTGAAGCTTTCTTT.

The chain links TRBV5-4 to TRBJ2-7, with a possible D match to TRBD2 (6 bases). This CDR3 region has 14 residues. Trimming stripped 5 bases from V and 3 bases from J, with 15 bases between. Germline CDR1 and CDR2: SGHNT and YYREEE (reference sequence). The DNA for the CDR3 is TGTGCCAGCAGGCGGAGCGCTAGCGACTACGAGCAGTACTTC. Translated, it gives CASRRSASDYEQYF. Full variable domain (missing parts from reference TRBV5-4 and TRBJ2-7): ETGVTQSPTHLIKTRGQQVTLRCSSQSGHNTVSWYQQALGQGPQFIFQYYREEENGRGNFPPRFSGLQFPNYSSELNVNALELDDSALYLCASRRSASDYEQYFGPGTRLTVT.

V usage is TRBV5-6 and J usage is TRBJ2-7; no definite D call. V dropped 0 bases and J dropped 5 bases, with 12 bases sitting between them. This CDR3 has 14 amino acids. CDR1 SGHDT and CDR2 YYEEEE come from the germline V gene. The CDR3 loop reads CASSLAGFSNEQYF. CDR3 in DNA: TGTGCCAGCAGCTTGGCTGGGTTTAGCAACGAGCAGTACTTC.

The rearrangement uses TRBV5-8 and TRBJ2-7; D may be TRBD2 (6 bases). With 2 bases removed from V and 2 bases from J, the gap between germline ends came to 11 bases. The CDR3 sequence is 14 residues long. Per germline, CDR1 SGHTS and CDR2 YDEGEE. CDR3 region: CASSFGGRTYEQYF. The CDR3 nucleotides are TGTGCCAGCAGCTTCGGGGGACGGACCTACGAGCAGTACTTC.

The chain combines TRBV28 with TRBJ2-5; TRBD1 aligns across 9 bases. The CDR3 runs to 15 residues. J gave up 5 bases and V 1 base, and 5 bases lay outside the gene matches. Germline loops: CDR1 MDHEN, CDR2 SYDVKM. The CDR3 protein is CASSLLDRGSETQYF. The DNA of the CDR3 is TGTGCCAGCAGTTTATTGGACAGGGGAAGCGAGACCCAGTACTTC.

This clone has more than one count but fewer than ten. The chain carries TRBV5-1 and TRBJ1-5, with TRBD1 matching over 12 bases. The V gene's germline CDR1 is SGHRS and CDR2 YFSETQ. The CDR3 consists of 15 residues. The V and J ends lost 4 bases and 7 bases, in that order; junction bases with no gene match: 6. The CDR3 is CASSPGQGAKQPQHF. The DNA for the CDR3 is TGCGCCAGCAGCCCGGGACAGGGGGCAAAACAGCCCCAGCATTTT. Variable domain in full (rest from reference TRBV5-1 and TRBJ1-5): KAGVTQTPRYLIKTRGQQVTLSCSPISGHRSVSWYQQTPGQGLQFLFEYFSETQRNKGNFPGRFSGRQFSNSRSEMNVSTLELGDSALYLCASSPGQGAKQPQHFGDGTRLSIL.

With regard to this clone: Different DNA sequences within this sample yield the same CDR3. CDR3 nucleotide sequence: TGTGCCAGCAGCTTGGGGGCAGGGCAAGAGACCCAGTACTTC. This encodes CASSLGAGQETQYF. This chain links TRBV5-6 with TRBJ2-5, with D maybe TRBD1 (5 bases). The CDR3 sequence is 14 residues long. V lost 0 bases to trimming and J lost 2 bases, with 8 bases between them. Germline loops: CDR1 SGHDT, CDR2 YYEEEE.

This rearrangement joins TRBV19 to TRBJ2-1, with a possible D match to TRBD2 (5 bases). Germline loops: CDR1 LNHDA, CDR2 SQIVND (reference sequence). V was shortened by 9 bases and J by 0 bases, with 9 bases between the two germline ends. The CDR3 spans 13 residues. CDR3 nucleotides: TGTGCCAGCCTGGGGAGCTCCTACAATGAGCAGTTCTTC. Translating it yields CASLGSSYNEQFF. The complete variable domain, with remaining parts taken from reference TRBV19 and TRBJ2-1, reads DGGITQSPKYLFRKEGQNVTLSCEQNLNHDAMYWYRQDPGQGLRLIYYSQIVNDFQKGDIAEGYSVSREKKESFPLTVTSAQKNPTAFYLCASLGSSYNEQFFGPGTRLTVL.

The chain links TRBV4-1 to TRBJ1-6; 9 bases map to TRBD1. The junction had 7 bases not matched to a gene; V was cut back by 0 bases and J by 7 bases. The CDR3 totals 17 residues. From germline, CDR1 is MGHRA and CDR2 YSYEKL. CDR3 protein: CASSQDQQGAWNSPLHF. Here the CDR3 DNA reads TGCGCCAGCAGCCAAGATCAACAGGGGGCTTGGAATTCACCCCTCCACTTT.

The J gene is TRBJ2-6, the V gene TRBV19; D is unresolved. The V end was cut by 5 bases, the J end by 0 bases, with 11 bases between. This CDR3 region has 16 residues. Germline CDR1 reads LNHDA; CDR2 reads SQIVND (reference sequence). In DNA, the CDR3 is TGTGCCAGTAGTTCACTGTTGAGCTCTGGGGCCAACGTCCTGACTTTC. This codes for CASSSLLSSGANVLTF.

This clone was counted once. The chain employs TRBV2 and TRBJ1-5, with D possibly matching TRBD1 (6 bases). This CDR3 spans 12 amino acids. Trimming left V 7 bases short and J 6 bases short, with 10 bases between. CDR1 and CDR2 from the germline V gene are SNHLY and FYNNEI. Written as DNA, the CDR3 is TGTGCCAGCAATTCAGGGGTTCAGCCCCAGCATTTT. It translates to CASNSGVQPQHF.